This is a list of T cell receptor beta chains from one sample in a study of blood T cell repertoires in COVID-19. Some clones are missing from TCRdb's copy, which holds only in-frame ones; the method was immunoSEQ multiplex PCR. The sample contains roughly 100,000 clones, roughly nine tenths of which appear only once. Source material: peripheral blood. These receptor sequences come from a woman of 80 years or more with acute or convalescent COVID-19. Each CDR3 is given with its conserved first and last residue. The D gene is left open where the match is weak. Clone size appears in some rows only: once, few, many, or a class for an expanded clone.

clone size: NA; CDR3 length: 17; V gene: TRBV5-4; D gene: TRBD1; J gene: TRBJ1-2; CDR3 protein: CASRYGQGASSVYGYTF; CDR3 DNA: TGTGCCAGCAGATATGGACAGGGGGCCTCTTCGGTCTATGGCTACACCTTC
clone size: NA; CDR3 length: 15; V gene: TRBV5-4; D gene: TRBD1; J gene: TRBJ1-2; CDR3 protein: CASKPGQEANYGYTF; CDR3 DNA: TGTGCCAGCAAACCGGGACAGGAGGCCAACTATGGCTACACCTTC
clone size: NA; CDR3 length: 15; V gene: TRBV28; D gene: NA; J gene: TRBJ2-3; CDR3 protein: CASGDPGLGTDTQYF; CDR3 DNA: TGTGCCAGCGGTGACCCAGGGTTGGGAACAGATACGCAGTATTTT
clone size: NA; CDR3 length: 11; V gene: TRBV12-3/TRBV12-4; D gene: NA; J gene: TRBJ2-3; CDR3 protein: CASGATDTQYF; CDR3 DNA: TGTGCCAGCGGGGCAACAGATACGCAGTATTTT
clone size: NA; CDR3 length: 13; V gene: TRBV12-5; D gene: NA; J gene: TRBJ2-5; CDR3 protein: CASGSDRGETQYF; CDR3 DNA: TGTGCTAGTGGCTCCGACCGGGGGGAGACCCAGTACTTC
clone size: NA; CDR3 length: 15; V gene: TRBV7-6; D gene: TRBD1; J gene: TRBJ2-7; CDR3 protein: CASSLGQGRPYEQYF; CDR3 DNA: TGTGCCAGCAGCCTAGGACAGGGGAGGCCCTACGAGCAGTACTTC
clone size: once; CDR3 length: 12; V gene: TRBV12-3/TRBV12-4; D gene: NA; J gene: TRBJ2-7; CDR3 protein: CASSQVVGEQYF; CDR3 DNA: TGTGCCAGCAGCCAAGTTGTCGGCGAGCAGTACTTC
clone size: NA; CDR3 length: 16; V gene: TRBV7-8; D gene: NA; J gene: TRBJ1-1; CDR3 protein: CASSSTRTERNTEAFF; CDR3 DNA: TGTGCCAGCAGCTCAACCCGGACAGAGAGGAACACTGAAGCTTTCTTT
clone size: NA; CDR3 length: 14; V gene: TRBV10-3; D gene: NA; J gene: TRBJ1-1; CDR3 protein: CAISDQQMNTEAFF; CDR3 DNA: TGTGCCATCAGTGACCAACAGATGAACACTGAAGCTTTCTTT
clone size: few; CDR3 length: 13; V gene: TRBV2; D gene: NA; J gene: TRBJ1-3; CDR3 protein: CASSEAGRNTIYF; CDR3 DNA: TGTGCCAGCAGTGAGGCAGGGAGAAACACCATATATTTT
clone size: NA; CDR3 length: 16; V gene: TRBV10-3; D gene: TRBD1; J gene: TRBJ1-2; CDR3 protein: CAISDMFDRDNYGYTF; CDR3 DNA: TGTGCCATCAGTGATATGTTTGACAGGGATAACTATGGCTACACCTTC
clone size: NA; CDR3 length: 15; V gene: TRBV3-1/TRBV3-2; D gene: TRBD1; J gene: TRBJ2-7; CDR3 protein: CASSQDRDRGYEQYF; CDR3 DNA: TGTGCCAGCAGCCAAGACCGGGACAGGGGTTACGAGCAGTACTTC
clone size: once; CDR3 length: 14; V gene: TRBV28; D gene: TRBD1; J gene: TRBJ1-2; CDR3 protein: CASSSGTGFYGYTF; CDR3 DNA: TGTGCCAGCAGTTCGGGGACAGGATTCTATGGCTACACCTTC
clone size: NA; CDR3 length: 15; V gene: TRBV27; D gene: TRBD1; J gene: TRBJ1-2; CDR3 protein: CASGDLWQGADGYTF; CDR3 DNA: TGTGCCAGCGGGGATCTTTGGCAGGGGGCGGATGGCTACACCTTC
clone size: NA; CDR3 length: 14; V gene: TRBV19; D gene: TRBD1; J gene: TRBJ2-7; CDR3 protein: CASSKDRGSYEQYF; CDR3 DNA: TGTGCCAGTAGCAAAGACAGGGGGTCCTACGAGCAGTACTTC
clone size: NA; CDR3 length: 12; V gene: TRBV28; D gene: NA; J gene: TRBJ1-2; CDR3 protein: CASSSPFGGYTF; CDR3 DNA: TGTGCCAGCAGTTCCCCGTTCGGGGGCTACACCTTC
clone size: NA; CDR3 length: 12; V gene: TRBV5-6; D gene: TRBD1; J gene: TRBJ1-1; CDR3 protein: CASSFGTAEAFF; CDR3 DNA: TGTGCCAGCAGCTTCGGGACAGCTGAAGCTTTCTTT
clone size: NA; CDR3 length: 15; V gene: TRBV5-5; D gene: NA; J gene: TRBJ2-7; CDR3 protein: CASSLVAGESYEQYF; CDR3 DNA: TGTGCCAGCAGCTTGGTGGCAGGGGAGTCCTACGAGCAGTACTTC
clone size: NA; CDR3 length: 15; V gene: TRBV10-3; D gene: NA; J gene: TRBJ1-1; CDR3 protein: CAISESRQKNTEAFF; CDR3 DNA: TGTGCCATCAGTGAAAGTCGACAGAAGAACACTGAAGCTTTCTTT
clone size: NA; CDR3 length: 17; V gene: TRBV9; D gene: TRBD1; J gene: TRBJ1-2; CDR3 protein: CASSPGQGPLANYGYTF; CDR3 DNA: TGTGCCAGCAGCCCGGGACAGGGTCCCTTAGCTAACTATGGCTACACCTTC
clone size: NA; CDR3 length: 14; V gene: TRBV28; D gene: NA; J gene: TRBJ1-5; CDR3 protein: CASSYGQSSAPQHF; CDR3 DNA: TGTGCCAGCAGCTACGGACAGTCCTCCGCGCCCCAGCATTTT
clone size: once; CDR3 length: 14; V gene: TRBV13; D gene: TRBD1; J gene: TRBJ1-2; CDR3 protein: CASSTGTVFYGYTF; CDR3 DNA: TGTGCCAGCAGCACCGGGACAGTTTTCTATGGCTACACCTTC
clone size: NA; CDR3 length: 15; V gene: TRBV5-6; D gene: NA; J gene: TRBJ1-6; CDR3 protein: CASSLVGTDNSPLHF; CDR3 DNA: TGTGCCAGCAGCTTGGTTGGTACAGATAATTCACCCCTCCACTTT
clone size: few; CDR3 length: 13; V gene: TRBV5-1; D gene: NA; J gene: TRBJ1-5; CDR3 protein: CANPQGSNQPQHF; CDR3 DNA: TGCGCCAACCCACAGGGCAGCAATCAGCCCCAGCATTTT
clone size: NA; CDR3 length: 17; V gene: TRBV5-6; D gene: NA; J gene: TRBJ1-3; CDR3 protein: CASSLTAGSNSGNTIYF; CDR3 DNA: TGTGCCAGCAGCTTGACGGCGGGTTCTAACTCTGGAAACACCATATATTTT
clone size: NA; CDR3 length: 14; V gene: TRBV27; D gene: NA; J gene: TRBJ2-3; CDR3 protein: CASGGGGPTDTQYF; CDR3 DNA: TGTGCTTCAGGTGGGGGGGGGCCAACAGATACGCAGTATTTT
clone size: NA; CDR3 length: 13; V gene: TRBV28; D gene: NA; J gene: TRBJ1-2; CDR3 protein: CASSIDRNYGYTF; CDR3 DNA: TGTGCCAGCAGCATTGACAGGAACTATGGCTACACCTTC
clone size: few; CDR3 length: 14; V gene: TRBV28; D gene: NA; J gene: TRBJ2-7; CDR3 protein: CASSPELSSYEQYF; CDR3 DNA: TGTGCCAGCAGCCCCGAGTTGAGCTCCTACGAGCAGTACTTC
clone size: NA; CDR3 length: 13; V gene: TRBV6-6; D gene: TRBD1; J gene: TRBJ2-1; CDR3 protein: CASTPLDRVEQFF; CDR3 DNA: TGTGCCAGCACCCCCCTCGACAGGGTTGAGCAGTTCTTC
clone size: NA; CDR3 length: 11; V gene: TRBV19; D gene: NA; J gene: TRBJ2-5; CDR3 protein: CASSIREAQYF; CDR3 DNA: TGTGCCAGTAGTATTAGGGAGGCCCAGTACTTC
clone size: NA; CDR3 length: 13; V gene: TRBV29-1; D gene: NA; J gene: TRBJ2-5; CDR3 protein: CSFATGVEETQYF; CDR3 DNA: TGCAGCTTCGCCACAGGAGTCGAAGAGACCCAGTACTTC
clone size: NA; CDR3 length: 15; V gene: TRBV6-1; D gene: NA; J gene: TRBJ2-1; CDR3 protein: CASSDTGFSYNEQFF; CDR3 DNA: TGTGCCAGCAGTGATACGGGGTTCTCCTACAATGAGCAGTTCTTC
clone size: NA; CDR3 length: 14; V gene: TRBV27; D gene: NA; J gene: TRBJ1-4; CDR3 protein: CASSLSGKLEKLFF; CDR3 DNA: TGTGCCAGCAGTTTAAGCGGGAAGCTGGAAAAACTGTTTTTT
clone size: NA; CDR3 length: 16; V gene: TRBV11-2; D gene: TRBD2; J gene: TRBJ2-3; CDR3 protein: CASSFLQRGSTDTQYF; CDR3 DNA: TGTGCCAGCAGCTTTCTGCAGCGGGGGAGCACAGATACGCAGTATTTT
clone size: NA; CDR3 length: 15; V gene: TRBV9; D gene: TRBD2; J gene: TRBJ2-7; CDR3 protein: CASSVGSGSPYEQYF; CDR3 DNA: TGTGCCAGCAGCGTAGGCAGCGGGAGCCCCTACGAGCAGTACTTC
clone size: NA; CDR3 length: 14; V gene: TRBV4-3; D gene: NA; J gene: TRBJ1-6; CDR3 protein: CASSQNRVNSPLHF; CDR3 DNA: TGCGCCAGCAGCCAGAACAGGGTTAATTCACCCCTCCACTTT
clone size: NA; CDR3 length: 15; V gene: TRBV30; D gene: NA; J gene: TRBJ1-6; CDR3 protein: CAWRRENGNNSPLHF; CDR3 DNA: TGTGCCTGGAGGAGGGAGAACGGGAATAATTCACCCCTCCACTTT
clone size: NA; CDR3 length: 15; V gene: TRBV19; D gene: NA; J gene: TRBJ1-5; CDR3 protein: CASRTRQPHNQPQHF; CDR3 DNA: TGTGCCAGTAGAACCAGGCAGCCCCACAATCAGCCCCAGCATTTT
clone size: NA; CDR3 length: 21; V gene: TRBV7-8; D gene: TRBD1; J gene: TRBJ2-6; CDR3 protein: CASSFLDRGKKSDSGANVLTF; CDR3 DNA: TGTGCCAGCAGCTTCCTGGACAGGGGGAAGAAGAGTGACTCTGGGGCCAACGTCCTGACTTTC
clone size: once; CDR3 length: 15; V gene: TRBV19; D gene: NA; J gene: TRBJ1-2; CDR3 protein: CASSTDSSTFYGYTF; CDR3 DNA: TGTGCCAGTAGTACAGACTCCTCTACGTTCTATGGCTACACCTTC
clone size: NA; CDR3 length: 13; V gene: TRBV10-3; D gene: TRBD1; J gene: TRBJ1-5; CDR3 protein: CAIRTGLNQPQHF; CDR3 DNA: TGTGCCATCAGGACAGGGCTCAATCAGCCCCAGCATTTT
clone size: NA; CDR3 length: 15; V gene: TRBV5-1; D gene: TRBD1; J gene: TRBJ2-7; CDR3 protein: CASSSTDRVPYEQYF; CDR3 DNA: TGCGCCAGCAGCTCGACGGACAGGGTCCCCTACGAGCAGTACTTC
clone size: NA; CDR3 length: 16; V gene: TRBV27; D gene: NA; J gene: TRBJ1-6; CDR3 protein: CASSLVSSSYNSPLHF; CDR3 DNA: TGTGCCAGCAGTTTAGTGTCGAGCTCCTATAATTCACCCCTCCACTTT
clone size: NA; CDR3 length: 16; V gene: TRBV19; D gene: TRBD1; J gene: TRBJ1-4; CDR3 protein: CASSAETGVTNEKLFF; CDR3 DNA: TGTGCCAGTAGTGCAGAAACAGGGGTAACTAATGAAAAACTGTTTTTT
clone size: once; CDR3 length: 17; V gene: TRBV7-8; D gene: TRBD1; J gene: TRBJ1-4; CDR3 protein: CASSFTSRQGTNEKLFF; CDR3 DNA: TGTGCCAGCAGCTTTACATCGAGACAGGGAACTAATGAAAAACTGTTTTTT
clone size: once; CDR3 length: 17; V gene: TRBV5-1; D gene: TRBD2; J gene: TRBJ2-1; CDR3 protein: CASSPELGGSSYNEQFF; CDR3 DNA: TGCGCCAGCAGCCCAGAGCTCGGGGGGAGCTCCTACAATGAGCAGTTCTTC
clone size: NA; CDR3 length: 14; V gene: TRBV10-3; D gene: NA; J gene: TRBJ1-4; CDR3 protein: CAISETATNEKLFF; CDR3 DNA: TGTGCCATCAGTGAGACAGCAACTAATGAAAAACTGTTTTTT
clone size: NA; CDR3 length: 15; V gene: TRBV6-5; D gene: NA; J gene: TRBJ1-2; CDR3 protein: CASSYSAGLGYGYTF; CDR3 DNA: TGTGCCAGCAGTTACTCAGCAGGGCTAGGGTATGGCTACACCTTC
clone size: NA; CDR3 length: 14; V gene: TRBV10-3; D gene: NA; J gene: TRBJ2-3; CDR3 protein: CAISESTAPDTQYF; CDR3 DNA: TGTGCCATCAGTGAGTCGACTGCCCCAGATACGCAGTATTTT
clone size: NA; CDR3 length: 13; V gene: TRBV18; D gene: NA; J gene: TRBJ2-7; CDR3 protein: CASSPIGAYEQYF; CDR3 DNA: TGTGCCAGCTCACCAATAGGGGCATACGAGCAGTACTTC
clone size: NA; CDR3 length: 13; V gene: TRBV19; D gene: NA; J gene: TRBJ1-4; CDR3 protein: CASSDRNYEKLFF; CDR3 DNA: TGTGCCAGTAGTGACAGGAATTATGAAAAACTGTTTTTT